Following are 31 T cell receptor beta chains from one sample sequenced in a study of T cells in Graves' hyperthyroidism and ophthalmopathy. RNA transcripts were the template for amplifying TCR beta CDR3 regions. HTBI primers were used for first-round RT-PCR of the TCR CDR3. TCRdb fed the multiplex PCR reads into MiXCR, producing one record per CDR3 protein. The top ten hold approximately 54% of the sample, which has some 490,000 distinct CDR3 sequences, about 22% seen once. The sample comprised blood. The receptors were sampled from a woman aged 70-85 years with Graves' ophthalmopathy.

This clonotype was observed many times. CDR3 in amino acids: CASSLKGLSYEQYF. The CDR3 nucleotides are TGTGCCAGCAGTTTAAAGGGTTTATCCTACGAGCAGTACTTC. V usage is TRBV27 and J usage is TRBJ2-7; D ambiguous. The ends were cut back, 2 bases at V and 1 base at J, with 9 bases in the middle. Germline V lookup: CDR1 MNHEY, CDR2 SMNVEV (reference sequence). The CDR3 has 14 amino acids.

The rearrangement joins TRBV28 to TRBJ2-5; D not certain. Germline CDR1 reads MDHEN; CDR2 reads SYDVKM. The CDR3 is 11 amino acids. The germline V and J ends were trimmed by 6 bases and 4 bases, with 6 bases remaining between them. The CDR3 protein is CASRSLETQYF. In DNA, the CDR3 is TGTGCCAGCAGATCCTTAGAGACCCAGTACTTC.

This clonotype has more than one count but fewer than ten. The genes are TRBV24-1 and TRBJ2-3, with D possibly being TRBD1 (5 bases). Trimming took 4 bases from V and 8 from J, leaving 24 bases between them. The CDR3 covers 17 residues. CDR1 is KGHDR, CDR2 SFDVKD, per germline. For the CDR3, the DNA is TGTGCCACCAGTGACCCGACAGCACCTACCCCCCCAGGTACGCAGTATTTT. It codes for CATSDPTAPTPPGTQYF.

This clonotype appeared many times. V is TRBV12-3 or TRBV12-4 and J is TRBJ1-6; D is perhaps TRBD1 (5 bases). The CDR3 consists of 15 residues. The ends were cut back, 6 bases at V and 5 bases at J, with 14 bases in the middle. In DNA, the CDR3 is TGTGCCAGCAGACGAAGCCTGGGGGATAATTCACCCCTCCACTTT. It codes for CASRRSLGDNSPLHF.

The chain carries TRBV11-2 and TRBJ2-1; 14 bases map to TRBD2. This CDR3 comprises 16 residues. In germline, CDR1 is SGHAT, CDR2 FQNNGV. J was trimmed by 7 bases and V by 5 bases; bases with no gene match: 7. DNA for the CDR3: TGTGCCAGCAGCCCCGGACTAGCGGGAGGCATAAATGAGCAGTTCTTC. Translating gives CASSPGLAGGINEQFF.

The chain is built from TRBV5-1 and TRBJ2-6; TRBD1 matches at 8 bases. With 4 bases clipped from V and 4 bases from J, the junction kept 7 bases outside the gene matches. The CDR3 runs to 16 residues. The germline gives CDR1 SGHRS, CDR2 YFSETQ. CDR3 loop: CASSITGGPGANVLTF. The CDR3 DNA sequence: TGCGCCAGCAGCATAACAGGGGGGCCGGGGGCCAACGTCCTGACTTTC. Drawing the rest from reference TRBV5-1 and TRBJ2-6, the complete variable domain is KAGVTQTPRYLIKTRGQQVTLSCSPISGHRSVSWYQQTPGQGLQFLFEYFSETQRNKGNFPGRFSGRQFSNSRSEMNVSTLELGDSALYLCASSITGGPGANVLTFGAGSRLTVL.

The V and J genes are TRBV5-6 and TRBJ2-3, with 11 positions matching TRBD2. Germline V gives CDR1 SGHDT, CDR2 YYEEEE. J lost 2 bases, V lost 1 base, and 9 bases had no gene match. The CDR3 runs to 18 residues. The CDR3 nucleotides read TGTGCCAGCAGCTTGTTTGAGACTAGCGGGATTGTCACAGATACGCAGTATTTT. This sequence encodes CASSLFETSGIVTDTQYF. Supplemented by reference TRBV5-6 and TRBJ2-3, the full variable domain reads DAGVTQSPTHLIKTRGQQVTLRCSPKSGHDTVSWYQQALGQGPQFIFQYYEEEERQRGNFPDRFSGHQFPNYSSELNVNALLLGDSALYLCASSLFETSGIVTDTQYFGPGTRLTVL.

This clonotype was recorded a few times. The J gene is TRBJ2-7, the V gene TRBV6-1; 7 bases are a match to TRBD2. The germline CDR1 and CDR2 sequences are MNHNS and SASEGT. The V segment lost 1 base and the J segment 7 bases; nucleotides outside the gene matches: 22. The length of the CDR3 is 19 residues. CDR3 coding DNA: TGTGCCAGCAGTGAAGGGCGGGGGAGCGGTGCCCCTAATTTTGGAGAGCAGTACTTC. This sequence encodes CASSEGRGSGAPNFGEQYF.

This clonotype was seen repeatedly, ten times or more. The rearrangement joins TRBV6-1 to TRBJ1-2; D remains ambiguous. This CDR3 has 13 amino acids. V was pared by 2 bases and J by 2 bases, with 6 bases between. Germline CDR1 and CDR2: MNHNS and SASEGT. This CDR3 is CASSENSNYGYTF. The CDR3 DNA sequence: TGTGCCAGCAGTGAAAACAGCAACTATGGCTACACCTTC.

Of note for this clonotype: This may stem from a read error, because a much larger clone lies one nucleotide away. A read error is likely, as this CDR3 ends without the conserved phenylalanine or tryptophan. This chain joins TRBV6-1 and TRBJ1-1; D gene unclear. This CDR3 spans 14 amino acids. The ends were cut back, 8 bases at V and 1 base at J, with 14 bases in the middle. Per the germline V gene, CDR1 is MNHNS and CDR2 is SASEGT. Written as DNA, the CDR3 is TGTGCCAGCTTGCGGGCCCCGTCGAACACTGAAGCTTTCCTT. It translates to CASLRAPSNTEAFL.

The chain links TRBV6-5 to TRBJ1-4, with D tentatively TRBD1 (5 bases). V was clipped by 1 base and J by 7 bases, with 10 bases between them. The CDR3 runs to 14 residues. Germline assignment: CDR1 MNHEY and CDR2 SVGAGI. DNA of the CDR3: TGTGCCAGCAGTTACTGGGGGTCTCGTGAAAAACTGTTTTTT. This codes for CASSYWGSREKLFF.

This clonotype came up many times. The chain combines TRBV7-9 with TRBJ2-2, with D perhaps TRBD1 (5 bases). This CDR3 comprises 15 residues. The germline gives CDR1 SEHNR, CDR2 FQNEAQ (reference sequence). The V gene lost 1 base and the J gene lost 0 bases, with 6 bases spanning the gap. The CDR3 DNA sequence: TGTGCCAGCAGCTTAGAGGGGACGAACACCGGGGAGCTGTTTTTT. Translating it yields CASSLEGTNTGELFF.

The chain couples TRBV30 to TRBJ1-4; D is undetermined. The germline V and J ends were trimmed by 0 bases and 8 bases, with 7 bases remaining between them. The germline V gene encodes CDR1 GTSNPN and CDR2 SVGIG (reference sequence). The CDR3 covers 12 residues. The CDR3 sequence: CAWSVIEEKLFF. Written as DNA, the CDR3 is TGTGCCTGGAGTGTAATTGAAGAAAAACTGTTTTTT. The full variable domain, in which reference TRBV30 and TRBJ1-4 provide the parts outside the CDR3, is SQTIHQWPATLVQPVGSPLSLECTVEGTSNPNLYWYRQAAGRGLQLLFYSVGIGQISSEVPQNLSASRPQDRQFILSSKKLLLSDSGFYLCAWSVIEEKLFFGSGTQLSVL.

Ten or more counts support this clonotype. The chain has TRBV2 and TRBJ2-3; D remains unclear. Germline CDR1 is SNHLY and CDR2 is FYNNEI. The CDR3 is 13 residues long. V lost 4 bases to trimming and J lost 2 bases, with 7 bases between them. The CDR3 DNA reads as TGTGCCAGCAGTGTGCAGGACACAGATACGCAGTATTTT. This gives the protein CASSVQDTDTQYF. Full variable domain (remainder filled in from reference TRBV2 and TRBJ2-3): EPEVTQTPSHQVTQMGQEVILRCVPISNHLYFYWYRQILGQKVEFLVSFYNNEISEKSEIFDDQFSVERPDGSNFTLKIRSTKLEDSAMYFCASSVQDTDTQYFGPGTRLTVL.

The V call is TRBV6-2 or TRBV6-3, the J call TRBJ2-1; maybe TRBD1 (6 bases). Deletions cut 6 bases from V and 6 bases from J, with 18 bases between. Germline V gene data show CDR1 as MNHEY and CDR2 as SVGEGT. This CDR3 is built from 15 residues. Written as DNA, the CDR3 is TGTGCCAGCAGGGACCACAGGGTCATGGGCAATGAGCAGTTCTTC. It specifies CASRDHRVMGNEQFF.

This clonotype was counted between two and nine times. The chain joins TRBV10-3 to TRBJ1-5; 8 nucleotides align to TRBD1. After removal of 6 bases from V and 7 bases from J, the junction contained 11 bases not matched to a gene. Germline assignment: CDR1 ENHRY and CDR2 SYGVKD. The CDR3 loop spans 15 amino acids. DNA for the CDR3: TGTGCCATCAGAGCTGAGACAGGGGTTCGGCAGCCCCAGCATTTT. It codes for CAIRAETGVRQPQHF.

The chain uses TRBV30 and TRBJ2-1, with D maybe TRBD2 (5 bases). CDR3 size: 13 residues. Trimming took 7 bases from V and 8 from J, leaving 18 bases between them. From germline, CDR1 is GTSNPN and CDR2 SVGIG (reference sequence). CDR3 DNA: TGTGCCTACCTCGAAACGGGATACGATGAGCAGTTCTTC. Translating it yields CAYLETGYDEQFF. Complete variable domain (other parts from reference TRBV30 and TRBJ2-1): SQTIHQWPATLVQPVGSPLSLECTVEGTSNPNLYWYRQAAGRGLQLLFYSVGIGQISSEVPQNLSASRPQDRQFILSSKKLLLSDSGFYLCAYLETGYDEQFFGPGTRLTVL.

Many counts were recorded for this clonotype. The chain combines TRBV5-1 with TRBJ2-1, with 10 nucleotides matching TRBD2. Per the germline V gene, CDR1 is SGHRS and CDR2 is YFSETQ. The CDR3 loop spans 16 amino acids. V was clipped by 0 bases and J by 4 bases; unmatched bases: 4. This CDR3 is CASSLAGAGGYNEQFF. The CDR3 region has the DNA TGCGCCAGCAGCTTGGCCGGAGCGGGAGGGTACAATGAGCAGTTCTTC.

The V gene is TRBV12-3 or TRBV12-4, the J gene TRBJ2-3, with D hard to call. With 6 bases removed from V and 5 bases from J, the gap between germline ends came to 15 bases. The length of the CDR3 is 14 residues. The CDR3, as DNA: TGTGCCAGCAGCCAGGTACCCACCCAAGATACGCAGTATTTT. It specifies CASSQVPTQDTQYF.

The CDR3 loop reads CASSPPGQSTEAFF. CDR3 in DNA: TGTGCCAGCTCGCCCCCGGGACAGAGCACTGAAGCTTTCTTT. The genes are TRBV18 and TRBJ1-1, with TRBD1 matching over 7 bases. This CDR3 contains 14 residues. Germline CDR1 is KGHSH and CDR2 is LQKENI. Trimming removed 6 bases from V and 4 bases from J; junction bases left unmatched: 8.

This clonotype turned up a few times. The chain employs TRBV5-6 and TRBJ2-7; TRBD2 aligns across 10 bases. The CDR3 has 16 amino acids. The trim removed 1 base at V and 0 bases at J, leaving 4 bases unmatched. Germline CDR1 reads SGHDT; CDR2 reads YYEEEE. CDR3 in amino acids: CASSLYGTSVSYEQYF. CDR3 in DNA: TGTGCCAGCAGCTTGTATGGGACTAGCGTCTCCTACGAGCAGTACTTC.

The gene calls are TRBV12-5 and TRBJ1-1; 8 bases fit TRBD1. Germline V gives CDR1 LGHNT, CDR2 FRNRAP. There are 15 residues in the CDR3. The V gene end was trimmed by 5 bases and the J gene end by 5 bases; junction bases not matched to a gene: 10. For the CDR3, the DNA is TGTGCTAGTGGTGCCCCCGGGACAGGATCTACTGAAGCTTTCTTT. This encodes CASGAPGTGSTEAFF.

This clonotype was seen many times. The chain uses TRBV7-2 and TRBJ2-1; 14 nucleotides align to TRBD2. Germline values: CDR1 SGHTA, CDR2 FQGNSA. This CDR3 region has 15 residues. The V and J ends lost 5 bases and 8 bases, in that order; junction bases with no gene match: 5. The CDR3 DNA reads as TGTGCCAGCAGCCCGACTAGCGGGAGGGTGTATGAGCAGTTCTTC. This sequence encodes CASSPTSGRVYEQFF.

This chain uses TRBV29-1 with TRBJ2-4; D gene unclear. This CDR3 is built from 13 residues. Germline V gene sequence: CDR1 SQVTM, CDR2 ANQGSEA. The ends were cut back, 4 bases at V and 0 bases at J, with 7 bases in the middle. CDR3 nucleotides: TGCAGCGTTGCCCCTCTAGCCAAAAACATTCAGTACTTC. This codes for CSVAPLAKNIQYF.

The DNA of the CDR3 is TGTGCCAGCTCACCAATTAGTATACGGAACACCGGGGAGCTGTTTTTT. Translated, it gives CASSPISIRNTGELFF. The chain combines TRBV18 with TRBJ2-2; the D is unclear. This CDR3 is built from 16 residues. With 2 bases removed from V and 1 base from J, the gap between germline ends came to 11 bases. The germline V gene encodes CDR1 KGHSH and CDR2 LQKENI. The full variable domain, completed using reference TRBV18 and TRBJ2-2, is NAGVMQNPRHLVRRRGQEARLRCSPMKGHSHVYWYRQLPEEGLKFMVYLQKENIIDESGMPKERFSAEFPKEGPSILRIQQVVRGDSAAYFCASSPISIRNTGELFFGEGSRLTVL.

This clonotype was counted a few times. The rearrangement joins TRBV7-9 to TRBJ2-1; a weak D match, TRBD2 (7 bases). This CDR3 comprises 15 residues. V was clipped by 0 bases and J by 6 bases, with 12 bases between them. Germline V lookup: CDR1 SEHNR, CDR2 FQNEAQ (reference sequence). The chain's CDR3 is CASSLAQGGANEQFF. The CDR3 coding sequence is TGTGCCAGCAGCTTAGCGCAAGGGGGGGCCAATGAGCAGTTCTTC.

The gene calls are TRBV5-1 and TRBJ2-7; 9 bases agree with TRBD1. This CDR3 contains 14 residues. Per the germline V gene, CDR1 is SGHRS and CDR2 is YFSETQ. The V and J ends lost 5 bases and 6 bases, in that order; junction bases with no gene match: 9. Written as DNA, the CDR3 is TGCGCCAGCAGTTTTGGGACAGGGTCGGTCGAGCAGTACTTC. Translated: CASSFGTGSVEQYF.

CDR3 protein: CSARGGRSENTEAFF. CDR3 sequence (DNA): TGCAGTGCTAGAGGGGGGAGAAGTGAGAACACTGAAGCTTTCTTT. The genes are TRBV20-1 and TRBJ1-1, with a weak D call TRBD1 (5 bases). Germline V gene sequence: CDR1 DFQATT, CDR2 SNEGSKA (reference sequence). Between the trimmed V and J ends, which lost 1 base and 1 base, there was a span of 13 bases. The CDR3 consists of 15 residues.

Points on this clonotype: The junction departs from germline at one end; a sequencing error may be responsible. The chain carries TRBV24-1 and TRBJ2-1; a possible D gene is TRBD1 (5 bases). Germline assignment: CDR1 KGHDR and CDR2 SFDVKD. The CDR3 spans 16 residues. The CDR3 DNA sequence: TGTGCCGCCAGTGCCTTACAGGTGTCCCCGTACCATGAGCAGTTCTTC. This translates into CAASALQVSPYHEQFF.

In its sample, this clonotype was seen a few times. The chain is built from TRBV11-2 and TRBJ1-5; maybe TRBD1 (5 bases). V was clipped by 0 bases and J by 2 bases, with 26 bases between them. CDR3 size: 21 residues. Germline V gene lookup returns CDR1 SGHAT and CDR2 FQNNGV. The CDR3 spells CASSLDLSPEGKRSGNQPQHF. The CDR3, as DNA: TGTGCCAGCAGCTTAGATCTTTCTCCCGAGGGGAAACGGTCCGGCAATCAGCCCCAGCATTTT. Together with reference TRBV11-2 and TRBJ1-5, the CDR3 gives the full variable domain: EAGVAQSPRYKIIEKRQSVAFWCNPISGHATLYWYQQILGQGPKLLIQFQNNGVVDDSQLPKDRFSAERLKGVDSTLKIQPAKLEDSAVYLCASSLDLSPEGKRSGNQPQHFGDGTRLSIL.

This clonotype was seen repeatedly, ten times or more. J is TRBJ1-1 and V is TRBV20-1, with TRBD1 identical over 7 bases. Germline CDR1 is DFQATT and CDR2 is SNEGSKA (reference sequence). This CDR3 contains 12 residues. Here the CDR3 reads CAKTGKNTEAFF. CDR3 nucleotides: TGCGCAAAGACAGGGAAGAACACTGAAGCTTTCTTT.